These 15 T cell receptor beta chains came from one sample sequenced in a study of memory CD4+ T cells and cytomegalovirus serostatus. Assay: immunoSEQ multiplex PCR; the TCRdb copy retains only in-frame clones and omits some. Among 30,000 to 50,000 clones listed, over 65% were seen once. Single viable CD3+CD4+CD8-CD45RO+ cells were sorted as the memory CD4+ T cells. Sequenced sample: memory CD4+ T cells from blood. The receptors were gathered from an adult in good health and CMV-seronegative.

J is TRBJ1-2 and V is TRBV29-1, with 7 bases lining up with TRBD1. After removal of 4 bases from V and 4 bases from J, the junction contained 9 bases not matched to a gene. Germline V CDR1 and CDR2: SQVTM, ANQGSEA. CDR3 length equals 14 residues. CDR3 in DNA: TGCAGCGTTGGTGACAGGGCACCTGCCTATGGCTACACCTTC. As protein: CSVGDRAPAYGYTF.

There are a few counts of this clone. The gene calls are TRBV30 and TRBJ2-2; TRBD2 agrees at 8 bases. The CDR3 runs 16 residues. Trimming took 4 bases from V and 1 from J; bases not matched to a gene: 8. Per germline, CDR1 GTSNPN and CDR2 SVGIG (reference sequence). As DNA, the CDR3 is TGTGCCTGGAAGTCCCGGGGGGGCGGGAACACCGGGGAGCTGTTTTTT. Its protein product is CAWKSRGGGNTGELFF.

This clone was picked up a small number of times. The chain couples TRBV6-1 to TRBJ1-5; weak D call: TRBD1 (5 bases). Per germline, CDR1 MNHNS and CDR2 SASEGT. The length of the CDR3 is 12 residues. Trimming shortened V by 6 bases and J by 5 bases, and 8 bases separated the two germline ends. In DNA form, the CDR3 reads TGTGCCAGCAGCAAAGGGGATCAGCCCCAGCATTTT. Amino acids: CASSKGDQPQHF.

The rearrangement joins TRBV7-9 to TRBJ2-2, with 11 bases lining up with TRBD2. Trimming at V came to 4 bases and at J to 5 bases, leaving 12 bases not matched to a gene. Looked up from germline, CDR1 is SEHNR and CDR2 is FQNEAQ (reference sequence). The CDR3 is made up of 18 amino acids. CDR3 in DNA: TGTGCCAGCAGCTCTAGCGGACTAGCGGGCCTGGGGACCGGGGAGCTGTTTTTT. It codes for CASSSSGLAGLGTGELFF.

The V call is TRBV6-6, the J call TRBJ1-6; TRBD1 matches at 7 bases. This CDR3 comprises 14 residues. Germline trimming cut 3 bases from V and 8 bases from J; bases unmatched to any gene: 4. Germline assignment: CDR1 MNHNY and CDR2 SVGAGI (reference sequence). CDR3 amino acids: CASSYRQGDSPLHF. The CDR3, as DNA: TGTGCCAGCAGTTATCGCCAGGGGGATTCACCCCTCCACTTT.

This clone was seen only a few times. This rearrangement joins TRBV5-1 to TRBJ2-3, with D possibly matching TRBD1 (6 bases). The CDR3 loop spans 15 amino acids. Germline V gene lookup returns CDR1 SGHRS and CDR2 YFSETQ. The V gene lost 0 bases and the J gene lost 3 bases, with 11 bases spanning the gap. The CDR3 DNA sequence: TGCGCCAGCAGCTTGGAGGGAAGGGGGACAGATACGCAGTATTTT. Translated, it gives CASSLEGRGTDTQYF.

V gene TRBV6-6 combines with J gene TRBJ1-2; D possibly corresponds to TRBD1 (6 bases). There are 14 residues in the CDR3. In germline, CDR1 is MNHNY, CDR2 SVGAGI (reference sequence). V was cut by 8 bases and J by 2 bases, with 15 bases left in between. As DNA, the CDR3 is TGTGCCAGCGCGGGACAAGGGAGGAACTATGGCTACACCTTC. Protein sequence: CASAGQGRNYGYTF.

The CDR3 loop reads CATSREPGLWTDTQYF. The CDR3 bases are TGTGCCACCAGCAGAGAACCAGGGTTATGGACAGATACGCAGTATTTT. This sequence joins TRBV15 and TRBJ2-3; tentative D call: TRBD1 (5 bases). V lost 0 bases and J lost 3, with 13 bases in between. The CDR3 sequence is 16 residues long. Germline V lookup: CDR1 LNHNV, CDR2 YYDKDF (reference sequence).

This clone has just one count. This rearrangement joins TRBV15 to TRBJ2-5, with TRBD1 matching over 9 bases. The germline V gene has CDR1 LNHNV and CDR2 YYDKDF (reference sequence). The CDR3 extends over 15 amino acids. With V trimmed by 5 bases and J by 0 bases, 4 bases remained unmatched. The CDR3 nucleotides read TGTGCCACCAGCTCAGGACAGGGGAACCAAGAGACCCAGTACTTC. It is translated as CATSSGQGNQETQYF.

The rearrangement links TRBV29-1 to TRBJ1-2; D may be TRBD1 (5 bases). This CDR3 region has 11 residues. Trimming took off 7 bases at V and 4 bases at J, with 10 bases between the two ends. Looked up from germline, CDR1 is SQVTM and CDR2 is ANQGSEA. CDR3 sequence: CSGYGGYGYTF. Here the CDR3 DNA reads TGCAGCGGTTACGGGGGCTATGGCTACACCTTC.

This clone appeared once. V usage is TRBV30 and J usage is TRBJ2-1, with D possibly being TRBD2 (5 bases). Trimming removed 3 bases from V and 7 bases from J, with 13 bases in between. Per the germline V gene, CDR1 is GTSNPN and CDR2 is SVGIG (reference sequence). This CDR3 is 13 amino acids long. This CDR3 reads CAWSSPGVNEQFF. CDR3 nucleotide sequence: TGTGCCTGGAGCTCTCCCGGGGTGAATGAGCAGTTCTTC.

The genes are TRBV2 and TRBJ1-2; no clear D. The V and J ends lost 2 bases and 7 bases respectively, with 2 bases between them. Germline CDR1 reads SNHLY; CDR2 reads FYNNEI. CDR3 length: 10 amino acids. This chain's CDR3 is CASSESGYTF. CDR3 nucleotides: TGTGCCAGCAGTGAAAGTGGCTACACCTTC.

This clone was observed a single time. The chain uses TRBV7-9 and TRBJ2-5; weak D call: TRBD1 (5 bases). Per the germline V gene, CDR1 is SEHNR and CDR2 is FQNEAQ (reference sequence). This CDR3 contains 15 residues. The V end lost 4 bases, the J end lost 4 bases, and 16 bases lay between the germline ends. CDR3 in DNA: TGTGCCAGCAGCTCCACCGATCGACAGCGAGAGACCCAGTACTTC. This gives the protein CASSSTDRQRETQYF. Full variable domain (rest looked up from reference TRBV7-9 and TRBJ2-5): DTGVSQNPRHKITKRGQNVTFRCDPISEHNRLYWYRQTLGQGPEFLTYFQNEAQLEKSRLLSDRFSAERPKGSFSTLEIQRTEQGDSAMYLCASSSTDRQRETQYFGPGTRLLVL.

This rearrangement joins TRBV30 to TRBJ2-2; D is uncertain. The CDR3 runs 12 residues. Germline V lookup: CDR1 GTSNPN, CDR2 SVGIG (reference sequence). V lost 1 base, J lost 4 bases, and 4 bases lay in between. CDR3 in amino acids: CAWSATTGELFF. The DNA of the CDR3 is TGTGCCTGGAGTGCTACCACCGGGGAGCTGTTTTTT.

This clone has only one observation. The chain recombines TRBV5-5 with TRBJ2-6; tentative D call: TRBD1 (5 bases). Per germline, CDR1 SGHKS and CDR2 YYEKEE (reference sequence). CDR3 length: 16 residues. The germline V and J ends were trimmed by 1 base and 2 bases, with 10 bases remaining between them. In nucleotides, the CDR3 is TGTGCCAGCAGCTTGTCAGGGAACCCTGGGGCCAACGTCCTGACTTTC. Its translation: CASSLSGNPGANVLTF.